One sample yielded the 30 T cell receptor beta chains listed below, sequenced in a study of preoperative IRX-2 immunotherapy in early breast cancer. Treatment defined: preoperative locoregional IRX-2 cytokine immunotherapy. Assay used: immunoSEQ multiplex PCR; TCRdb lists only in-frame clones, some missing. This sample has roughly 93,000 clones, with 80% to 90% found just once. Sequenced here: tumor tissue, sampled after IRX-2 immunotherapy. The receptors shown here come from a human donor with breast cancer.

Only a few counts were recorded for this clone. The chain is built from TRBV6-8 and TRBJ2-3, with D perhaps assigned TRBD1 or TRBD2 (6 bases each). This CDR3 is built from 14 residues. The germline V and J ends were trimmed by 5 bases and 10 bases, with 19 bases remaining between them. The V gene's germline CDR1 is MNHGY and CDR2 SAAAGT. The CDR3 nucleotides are TGTGCCAGCAGTGGGGGGCGCGGGCGGGACGCGCAGTATTTT. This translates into CASSGGRGRDAQYF.

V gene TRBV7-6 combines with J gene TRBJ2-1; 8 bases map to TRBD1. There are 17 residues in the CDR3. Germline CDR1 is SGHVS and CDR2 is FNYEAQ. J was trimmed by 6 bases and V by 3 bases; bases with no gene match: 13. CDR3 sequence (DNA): TGTGCCAGCAGCTTGCATCCCGCAGGGGGCTCGGTCAATGAGCAGTTCTTC. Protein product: CASSLHPAGGSVNEQFF.

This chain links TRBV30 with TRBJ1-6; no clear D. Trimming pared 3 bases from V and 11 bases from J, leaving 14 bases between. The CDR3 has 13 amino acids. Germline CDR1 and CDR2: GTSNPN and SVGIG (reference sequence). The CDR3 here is CAWRGSGGAPLHF. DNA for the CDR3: TGTGCCTGGAGGGGGAGTGGTGGGGCACCCCTCCACTTT.

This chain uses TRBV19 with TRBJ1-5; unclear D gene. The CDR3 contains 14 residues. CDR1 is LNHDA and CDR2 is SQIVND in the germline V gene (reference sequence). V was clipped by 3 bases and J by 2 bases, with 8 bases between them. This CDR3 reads CASSIPGGNQPQHF. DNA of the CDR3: TGTGCCAGTAGTATCCCCGGGGGCAATCAGCCCCAGCATTTT.

CDR3 residues: CASSSGGTEKLFF. CDR3 coding DNA: TGTGCCAGCAGTTCAGGGGGGACTGAAAAACTGTTTTTT. The chain links TRBV6-8 to TRBJ1-4; 7 bases match TRBD1. CDR3 length: 13 residues. The germline gives CDR1 MNHGY, CDR2 SAAAGT. V trimming: 4 bases; J trimming: 7 bases; junction bases outside the gene matches: 3.

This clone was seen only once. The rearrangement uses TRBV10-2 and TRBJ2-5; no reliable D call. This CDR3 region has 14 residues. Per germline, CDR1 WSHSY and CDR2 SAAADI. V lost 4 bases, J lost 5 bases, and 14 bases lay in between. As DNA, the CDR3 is TGCGCCAGCAGTGTGGGTGCCCCTGGGGAGACCCAGTACTTC. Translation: CASSVGAPGETQYF.

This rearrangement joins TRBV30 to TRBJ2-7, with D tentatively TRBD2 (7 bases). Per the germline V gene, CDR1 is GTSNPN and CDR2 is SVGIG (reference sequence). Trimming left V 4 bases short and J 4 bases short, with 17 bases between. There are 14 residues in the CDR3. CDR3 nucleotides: TGTGCCTGGAACCGGGGGGCCCGCGTTTACGAGCAGTACTTC. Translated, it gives CAWNRGARVYEQYF.

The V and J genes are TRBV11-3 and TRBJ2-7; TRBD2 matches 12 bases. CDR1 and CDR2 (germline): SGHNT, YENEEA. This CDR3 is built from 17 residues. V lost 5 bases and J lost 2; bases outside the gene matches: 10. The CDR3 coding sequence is TGTGCCAGCAGCCTAGGAGGACTAGCGGGGTTCACCTACGAGCAGTACTTC. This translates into CASSLGGLAGFTYEQYF.

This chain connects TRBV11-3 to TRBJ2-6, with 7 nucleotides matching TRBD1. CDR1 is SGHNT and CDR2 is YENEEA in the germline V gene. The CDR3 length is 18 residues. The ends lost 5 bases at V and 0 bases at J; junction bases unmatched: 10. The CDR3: CASSRGLTASSGANVLTF. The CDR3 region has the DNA TGTGCCAGCAGCAGGGGGCTAACGGCTAGCTCTGGGGCCAACGTCCTGACTTTC.

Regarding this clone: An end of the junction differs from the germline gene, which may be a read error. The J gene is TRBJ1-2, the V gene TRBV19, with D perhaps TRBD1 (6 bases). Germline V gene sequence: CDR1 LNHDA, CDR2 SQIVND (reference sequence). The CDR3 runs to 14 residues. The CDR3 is CASSTDQGPYGYTF. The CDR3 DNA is TGTGCCAGTAGTACCGACCAGGGGCCCTATGGCTACACTTTC. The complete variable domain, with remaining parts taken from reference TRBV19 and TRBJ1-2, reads DGGITQSPKYLFRKEGQNVTLSCEQNLNHDAMYWYRQDPGQGLRLIYYSQIVNDFQKGDIAEGYSVSREKKESFPLTVTSAQKNPTAFYLCASSTDQGPYGYTFGSGTRLTVV.

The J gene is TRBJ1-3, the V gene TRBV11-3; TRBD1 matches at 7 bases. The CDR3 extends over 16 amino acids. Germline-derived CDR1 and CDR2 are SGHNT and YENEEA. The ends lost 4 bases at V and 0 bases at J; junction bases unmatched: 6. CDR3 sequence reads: CASSSWTGDSGNTIYF. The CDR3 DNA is TGTGCCAGCAGCTCCTGGACAGGAGACTCTGGAAACACCATATATTTT.

The CDR3 DNA follows: TGTGCCAGCAGTGAAGAGGTCAGGGCGGGTGAAAAACTGTTTTTT. Its translation: CASSEEVRAGEKLFF. The rearrangement links TRBV6-7 to TRBJ1-4, with D maybe TRBD1 (5 bases). TRBV6-7 is classed as an ORF, of uncertain function. This CDR3 is 15 amino acids long. Trimming took off 5 bases at V and 7 bases at J, with 17 bases between the two ends.

The CDR3 here is CASRGDRTHSTEAFF. For the CDR3, the DNA is TGTGCCAGCAGGGGGGACAGGACTCACTCCACTGAAGCTTTCTTT. The rearrangement joins TRBV6-8 to TRBJ1-1; 8 bases line up with TRBD1. Germline loops: CDR1 MNHGY, CDR2 SAAAGT. The CDR3 is made up of 15 amino acids. The V and J ends lost 6 bases and 4 bases, in that order; junction bases with no gene match: 10.

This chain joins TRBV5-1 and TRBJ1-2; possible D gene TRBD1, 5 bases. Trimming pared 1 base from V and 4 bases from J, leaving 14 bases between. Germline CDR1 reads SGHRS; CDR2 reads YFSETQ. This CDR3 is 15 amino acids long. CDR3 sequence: CASSLLQGDGYGYTF. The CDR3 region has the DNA TGCGCCAGCAGCTTGCTTCAGGGAGACGGCTATGGCTACACCTTC.

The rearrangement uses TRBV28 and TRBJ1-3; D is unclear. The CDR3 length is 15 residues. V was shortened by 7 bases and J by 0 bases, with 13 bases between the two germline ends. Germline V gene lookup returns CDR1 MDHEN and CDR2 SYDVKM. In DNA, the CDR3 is TGTGCCAGCAAGACGGCGACCAACTCTGGAAACACCATATATTTT. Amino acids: CASKTATNSGNTIYF.

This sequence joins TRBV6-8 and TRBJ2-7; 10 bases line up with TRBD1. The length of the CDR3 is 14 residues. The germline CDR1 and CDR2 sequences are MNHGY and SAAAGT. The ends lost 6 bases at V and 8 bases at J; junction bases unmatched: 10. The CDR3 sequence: CASRQGTGVSKQYF. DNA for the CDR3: TGTGCCAGCAGACAAGGGACAGGGGTATCCAAGCAGTACTTC.

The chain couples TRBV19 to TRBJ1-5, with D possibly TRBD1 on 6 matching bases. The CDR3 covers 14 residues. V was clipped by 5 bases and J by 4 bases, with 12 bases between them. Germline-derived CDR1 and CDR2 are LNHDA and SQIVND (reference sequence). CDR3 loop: CASSPTGQNQPQHF. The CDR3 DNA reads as TGTGCCAGTAGTCCGACAGGACAAAATCAGCCCCAGCATTTT.

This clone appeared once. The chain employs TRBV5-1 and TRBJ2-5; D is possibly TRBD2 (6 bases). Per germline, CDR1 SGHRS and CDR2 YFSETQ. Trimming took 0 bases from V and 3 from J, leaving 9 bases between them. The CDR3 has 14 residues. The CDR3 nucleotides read TGCGCCAGCAGCTTGGTGACTAGAGAAGAGACCCAGTACTTC. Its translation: CASSLVTREETQYF.

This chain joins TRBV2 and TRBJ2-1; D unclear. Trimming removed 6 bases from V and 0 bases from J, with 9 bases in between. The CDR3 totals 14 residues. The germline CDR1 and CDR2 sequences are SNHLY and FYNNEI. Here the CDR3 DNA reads TGTGCCAGCAGGGCGGAGAGCTCCTACAATGAGCAGTTCTTC. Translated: CASRAESSYNEQFF. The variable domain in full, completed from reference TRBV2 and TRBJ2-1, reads EPEVTQTPSHQVTQMGQEVILRCVPISNHLYFYWYRQILGQKVEFLVSFYNNEISEKSEIFDDQFSVERPDGSNFTLKIRSTKLEDSAMYFCASRAESSYNEQFFGPGTRLTVL.

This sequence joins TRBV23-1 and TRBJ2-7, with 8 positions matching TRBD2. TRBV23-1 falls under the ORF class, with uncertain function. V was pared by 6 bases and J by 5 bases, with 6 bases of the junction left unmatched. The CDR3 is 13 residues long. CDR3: CASSLRGGDEQYF. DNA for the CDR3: TGCGCCAGCAGCCTCCGGGGGGGAGACGAGCAGTACTTC.

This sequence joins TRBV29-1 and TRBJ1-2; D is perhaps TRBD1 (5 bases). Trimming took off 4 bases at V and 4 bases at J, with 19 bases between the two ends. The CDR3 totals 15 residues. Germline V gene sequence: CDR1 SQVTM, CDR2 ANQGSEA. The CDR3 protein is CSVGGRQLDTYGYTF. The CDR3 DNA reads TGCAGCGTTGGCGGGAGACAGTTAGATACCTATGGCTACACCTTC.

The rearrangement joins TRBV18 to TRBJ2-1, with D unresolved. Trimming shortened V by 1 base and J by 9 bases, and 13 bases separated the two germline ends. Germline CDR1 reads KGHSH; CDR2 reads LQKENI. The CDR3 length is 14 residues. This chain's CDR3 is CASSPLEGYGEQFF. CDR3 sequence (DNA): TGTGCCAGCTCACCACTAGAAGGTTACGGTGAGCAGTTCTTC.

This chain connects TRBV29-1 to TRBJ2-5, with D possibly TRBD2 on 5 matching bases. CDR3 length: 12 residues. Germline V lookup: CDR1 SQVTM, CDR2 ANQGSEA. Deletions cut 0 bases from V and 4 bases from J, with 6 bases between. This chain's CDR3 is CSVEDGGETQYF. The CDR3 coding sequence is TGCAGCGTTGAAGATGGAGGAGAGACCCAGTACTTC.

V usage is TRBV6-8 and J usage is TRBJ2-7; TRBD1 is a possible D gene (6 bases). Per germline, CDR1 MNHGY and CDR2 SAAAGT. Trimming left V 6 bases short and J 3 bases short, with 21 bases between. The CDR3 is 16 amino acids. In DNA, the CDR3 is TGTGCCAGCAGGGGGATTAGGACAGCGCCTAACTACGAGCAGTACTTC. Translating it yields CASRGIRTAPNYEQYF.

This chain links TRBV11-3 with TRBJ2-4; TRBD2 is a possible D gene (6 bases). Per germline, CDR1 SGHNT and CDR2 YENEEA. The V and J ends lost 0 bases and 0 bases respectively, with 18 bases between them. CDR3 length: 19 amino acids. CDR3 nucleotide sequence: TGTGCCAGCAGCTTAGAGGCTTCCGGGGGTCTACTAGCCAAAAACATTCAGTACTTC. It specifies CASSLEASGGLLAKNIQYF.

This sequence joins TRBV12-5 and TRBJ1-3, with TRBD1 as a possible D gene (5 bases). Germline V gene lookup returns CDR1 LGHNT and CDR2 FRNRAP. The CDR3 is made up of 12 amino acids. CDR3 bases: TGTGCCAGCGGCCTCAGGGTTCCGGCCATATATTTT. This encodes CASGLRVPAIYF.

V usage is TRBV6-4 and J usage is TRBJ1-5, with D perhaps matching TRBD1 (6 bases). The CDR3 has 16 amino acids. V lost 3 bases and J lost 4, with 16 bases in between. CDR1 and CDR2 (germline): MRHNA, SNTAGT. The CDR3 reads CASSEAGQGLNQPQHF. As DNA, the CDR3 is TGTGCCAGCAGTGAAGCGGGGCAGGGGCTGAATCAGCCCCAGCATTTT.

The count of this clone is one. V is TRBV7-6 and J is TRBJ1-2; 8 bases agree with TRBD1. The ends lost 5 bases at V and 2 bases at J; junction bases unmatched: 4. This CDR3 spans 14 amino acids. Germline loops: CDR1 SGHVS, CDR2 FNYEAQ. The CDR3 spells CASSRGTGNYGYTF. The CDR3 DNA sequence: TGTGCCAGCAGCCGAGGGACAGGCAACTATGGCTACACCTTC. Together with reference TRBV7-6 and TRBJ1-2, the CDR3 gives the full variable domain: GAGVSQSPRYKVTKRGQDVALRCDPISGHVSLYWYRQALGQGPEFLTYFNYEAQQDKSGLPNDRFSAERPEGSISTLTIQRTEQRDSAMYRCASSRGTGNYGYTFGSGTRLTVV.

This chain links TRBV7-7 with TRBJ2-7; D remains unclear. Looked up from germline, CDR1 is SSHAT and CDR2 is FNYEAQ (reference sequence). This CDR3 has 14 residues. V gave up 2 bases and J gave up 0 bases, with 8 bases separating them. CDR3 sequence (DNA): TGTGCCAGCAGCTTATATCGGATCTCCTACGAGCAGTACTTC. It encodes CASSLYRISYEQYF.

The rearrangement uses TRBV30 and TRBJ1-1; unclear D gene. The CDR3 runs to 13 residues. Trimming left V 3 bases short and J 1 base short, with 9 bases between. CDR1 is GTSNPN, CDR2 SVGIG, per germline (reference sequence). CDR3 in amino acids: CAWRLSWNTEAFF. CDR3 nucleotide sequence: TGTGCCTGGAGACTGAGTTGGAACACTGAAGCTTTCTTT.